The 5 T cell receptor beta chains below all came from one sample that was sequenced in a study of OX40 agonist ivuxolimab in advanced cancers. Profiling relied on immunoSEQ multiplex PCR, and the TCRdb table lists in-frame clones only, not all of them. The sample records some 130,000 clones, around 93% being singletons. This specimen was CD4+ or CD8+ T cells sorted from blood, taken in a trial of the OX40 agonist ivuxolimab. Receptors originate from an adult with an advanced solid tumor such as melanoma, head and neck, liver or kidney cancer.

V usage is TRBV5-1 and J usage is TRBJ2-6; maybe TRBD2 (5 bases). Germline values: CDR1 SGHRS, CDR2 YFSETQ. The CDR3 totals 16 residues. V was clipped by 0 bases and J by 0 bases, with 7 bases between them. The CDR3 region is CASSLAAGSGANVLTF. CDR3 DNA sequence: TGCGCCAGCAGCTTGGCTGCGGGCTCTGGGGCCAACGTCCTGACTTTC.

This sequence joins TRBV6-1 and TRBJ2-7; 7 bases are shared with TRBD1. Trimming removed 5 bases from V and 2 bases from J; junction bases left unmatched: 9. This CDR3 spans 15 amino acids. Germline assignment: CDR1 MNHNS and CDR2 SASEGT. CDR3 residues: CASSQGTVNTYEQYF. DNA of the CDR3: TGTGCCAGCAGTCAGGGGACAGTCAACACCTACGAGCAGTACTTC.

CDR3 in DNA: TGCGCCAGCAGTATCGGGGGACCGAGGAGCAATCAGCCCCAGCATTTT. Its translation: CASSIGGPRSNQPQHF. The genes are TRBV5-1 and TRBJ1-5, with a tentative D call TRBD1 (5 bases). The CDR3 has 16 residues. V dropped 5 bases and J dropped 1 base, with 16 bases sitting between them. CDR1 SGHRS and CDR2 YFSETQ come from the germline V gene.

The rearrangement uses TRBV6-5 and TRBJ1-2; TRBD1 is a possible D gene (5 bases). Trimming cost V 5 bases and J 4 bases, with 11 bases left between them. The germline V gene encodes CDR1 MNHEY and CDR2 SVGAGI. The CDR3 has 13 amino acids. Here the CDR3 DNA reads TGTGCCAGCAGTGAGCAGGGTAGCTATGGCTACACCTTC. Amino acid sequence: CASSEQGSYGYTF.

CDR3 nucleotides: TGTGCCAGCAGCCGACGGGGGGGGCTGGAGCAGTTCTTC. The encoded protein is CASSRRGGLEQFF. The chain couples TRBV7-2 to TRBJ2-1; 8 nucleotides line up with TRBD2. Germline V lookup: CDR1 SGHTA, CDR2 FQGNSA. After removal of 5 bases from V and 10 bases from J, the junction contained 7 bases not matched to a gene. This CDR3 is built from 13 residues. Using reference TRBV7-2 and TRBJ2-1 for the parts outside the CDR3, the full variable domain is GAGVSQSPSNKVTEKGKDVELRCDPISGHTALYWYRQSLGQGLEFLIYFQGNSAPDKSGLPSDRFSAERTGGSVSTLTIQRTQQEDSAVYLCASSRRGGLEQFFGPGTRLTVL.